Following are 8 T cell receptor beta chains from one sample sequenced in a study of beta chain features in type 1 diabetes (dated by TCRdb to 2016 to 2019). Beyond this particular receptor, the publication reports: In all four CD4+ subsets, TCRB CDR3 length was moderately but significantly shorter in type 1 diabetes patients.

Receptor libraries were prepared by the immunoSEQ multiplex PCR assay. The entire isolated RNA was reverse transcribed using the High Capacity cDNA Reverse Transcription Kit, and thus expressed TCRB transcripts were sequenced. Here the immuneACCESS table is served through TCRdb, limited to in-frame sequences with V and J called. Missing clones are a known gap in these copies; in checked studies unresolved V genes cover under half, and the rest lacks a known reason. In all, the sample holds 500,000 to 800,000 clones, and under 15% of those were seen once. The ten largest account for over 0.1% of the sample. The antigens of these receptors remain unknown. Specimen: naive CD4+ T cells from blood. In light of the paper, this sample's cell subset or site label describes: true naive CD4+ T cells. The receptor set was obtained from a man younger than 40 with type 1 diabetes.

This clone was counted between two and nine times. The J gene is TRBJ1-5, the V gene TRBV2; no clear D gene. Germline CDR1 SNHLY, CDR2 FYNNEI. This CDR3 region has 13 residues. V shed 5 bases and J shed 4 bases, with 9 bases lying between them. This chain's CDR3 is CASSFEKNQPQHF. As DNA, the CDR3 is TGTGCCAGCAGTTTCGAGAAAAATCAGCCCCAGCATTTT. The variable domain in full, with the rest retrieved from reference TRBV2 and TRBJ1-5, is EPEVTQTPSHQVTQMGQEVILRCVPISNHLYFYWYRQILGQKVEFLVSFYNNEISEKSEIFDDQFSVERPDGSNFTLKIRSTKLEDSAMYFCASSFEKNQPQHFGDGTRLSIL.

Only a few counts were recorded for this clone. The chain employs TRBV29-1 and TRBJ2-5; 8 nucleotides agree with TRBD1. The germline CDR1 and CDR2 sequences are SQVTM and ANQGSEA. The V gene end was trimmed by 4 bases and the J gene end by 5 bases; junction bases not matched to a gene: 6. The CDR3 has 13 amino acids. For the CDR3, the DNA is TGCAGCGTTGGACAGGGGCCGTGGGAGACCCAGTACTTC. Protein: CSVGQGPWETQYF.

This clone was counted between two and nine times. The chain uses TRBV21-1 and TRBJ1-5. TRBV21-1 is an annotated pseudogene. CDR3 length: 12 amino acids. CDR3 loop: CASSKCNQPQHF. CDR3 nucleotides: TGTGCCAGCAGCAAATGCAATCAGCCCCAGCATTTT.

The V call is TRBV9, the J call TRBJ2-7; D is unclear. The ends were cut back, 4 bases at V and 3 bases at J, with 11 bases in the middle. This CDR3 has 13 residues. CDR1 and CDR2 from the germline V gene are SGDLS and YYNGEE. CDR3 DNA: TGTGCCAGCAGCCCCTCCTGGAACTACGAGCAGTACTTC. Its translation: CASSPSWNYEQYF. Full variable domain (outside the CDR3, taken from reference TRBV9 and TRBJ2-7): DSGVTQTPKHLITATGQRVTLRCSPRSGDLSVYWYQQSLDQGLQFLIQYYNGEERAKGNILERFSAQQFPDLHSELNLSSLELGDSALYFCASSPSWNYEQYFGPGTRLTVT.

V and J are TRBV4-2 and TRBJ1-2; D gene ambiguous. In germline, CDR1 is LGHNA, CDR2 YNFKEQ. The CDR3 runs 15 residues. V was pared by 4 bases and J by 2 bases, with 14 bases between. The CDR3 nucleotides read TGTGCCAGCAGCCCTGGTCTACACAAGAACTATGGCTACACCTTC. Amino acid sequence: CASSPGLHKNYGYTF.

The chain is built from TRBV5-1 and TRBJ2-4; TRBD2 matches at 7 bases. V was clipped by 4 bases and J by 0 bases; unmatched bases: 7. The CDR3 is 16 amino acids. Germline V gene data show CDR1 as SGHRS and CDR2 as YFSETQ. CDR3 sequence: CASSPGGGLAKNIQYF. CDR3 sequence (DNA): TGCGCCAGCAGCCCGGGAGGCGGTCTAGCCAAAAACATTCAGTACTTC.

This clone turned up a few times. This sequence joins TRBV7-2 and TRBJ2-3, with 10 bases identical to TRBD2. Germline trimming cut 3 bases from V and 4 bases from J; bases unmatched to any gene: 4. Germline V gene lookup returns CDR1 SGHTA and CDR2 FQGNSA. This CDR3 has 15 residues. The DNA for the CDR3 is TGTGCCAGCAGCTTCTCCAGCGGGGGGGCAGATACGCAGTATTTT. Encoded protein: CASSFSSGGADTQYF.

The chain carries TRBV7-2 and TRBJ1-2; D remains ambiguous. The ends were cut back, 4 bases at V and 0 bases at J, with 12 bases in the middle. The CDR3 is 15 amino acids. Looked up from germline, CDR1 is SGHTA and CDR2 is FQGNSA. CDR3 amino acids: CASSSDWAANYGYTF. The DNA of the CDR3 is TGTGCCAGCAGCTCCGACTGGGCAGCTAACTATGGCTACACCTTC.